In this sample, the clone carrying this T cell receptor beta chain turned up a few times. This table comes from immunoSEQ multiplex PCR, and its TCRdb copy is limited to in-frame clones, with some not included. The top ten clones hold about 4% of a sample with around 250,000 clones, roughly 80% of them seen once. The sample originates from a study of blood T cell repertoires in COVID-19. Study information: The United States, Italy and Spain were the sources of the acute and convalescent COVID-19 samples. T cells, B-cell-depleted T cells, or PBMCs supplied cDNA or gDNA.

Recruits, aged 18 to 89 years, lived in 24 US areas. Cohorts were based on clinical histories the participants reported. The CDR3 covers 16 residues. The germline V gene encodes CDR1 SGDLS and CDR2 YYNGEE. Trimming took off 2 bases at V and 5 bases at J, with 19 bases between the two ends. The sample consisted of PBMCs or T cells enriched from blood (not recorded which). This clonotype originated in a man aged 25-45 years with acute COVID-19. The chain employs TRBV9 and TRBJ1-2, with D possibly TRBD1 on 5 matching bases. CDR3 loop: CASSVGGTALGYGYTF. As DNA, the CDR3 is TGTGCCAGCAGCGTGGGGGGGACGGCACTAGGGTATGGCTACACCTTC.